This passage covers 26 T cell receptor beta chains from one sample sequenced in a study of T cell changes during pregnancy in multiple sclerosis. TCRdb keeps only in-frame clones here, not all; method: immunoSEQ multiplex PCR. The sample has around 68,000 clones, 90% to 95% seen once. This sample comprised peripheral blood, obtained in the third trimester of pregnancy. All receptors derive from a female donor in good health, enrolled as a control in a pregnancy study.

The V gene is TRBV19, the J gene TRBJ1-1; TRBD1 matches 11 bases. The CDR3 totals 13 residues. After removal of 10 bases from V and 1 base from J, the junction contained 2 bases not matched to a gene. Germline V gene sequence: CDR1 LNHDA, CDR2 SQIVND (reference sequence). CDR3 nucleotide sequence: TGTGCCACCGGGACAGGGGGGAACACTGAAGCTTTCTTT. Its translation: CATGTGGNTEAFF.

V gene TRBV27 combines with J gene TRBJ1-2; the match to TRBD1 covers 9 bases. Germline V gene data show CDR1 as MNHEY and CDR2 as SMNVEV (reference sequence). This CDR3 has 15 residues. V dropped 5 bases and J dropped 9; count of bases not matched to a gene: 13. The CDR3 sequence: CASSPGTGSVRRYTF. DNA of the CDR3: TGTGCCAGCAGTCCCGGGACAGGGTCCGTAAGGCGCTACACCTTC.

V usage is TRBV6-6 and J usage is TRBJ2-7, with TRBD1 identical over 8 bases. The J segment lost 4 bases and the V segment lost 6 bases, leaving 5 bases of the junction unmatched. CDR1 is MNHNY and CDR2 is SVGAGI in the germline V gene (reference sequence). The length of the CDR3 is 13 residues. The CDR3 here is CASSPGTGYEQYF. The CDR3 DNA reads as TGTGCCAGCAGCCCCGGGACAGGATACGAGCAGTACTTC.

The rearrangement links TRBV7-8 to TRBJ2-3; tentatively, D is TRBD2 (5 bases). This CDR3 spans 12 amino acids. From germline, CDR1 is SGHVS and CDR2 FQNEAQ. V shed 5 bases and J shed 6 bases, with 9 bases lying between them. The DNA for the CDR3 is TGTGCCAGCAGCCGGGATGGGGATACGCAGTATTTT. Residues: CASSRDGDTQYF.

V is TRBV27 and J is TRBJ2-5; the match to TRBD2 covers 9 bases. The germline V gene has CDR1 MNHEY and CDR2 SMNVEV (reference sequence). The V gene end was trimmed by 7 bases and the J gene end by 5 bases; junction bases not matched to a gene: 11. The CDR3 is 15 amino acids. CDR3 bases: TGTGCCAGCATGGGGGCTAGCGGGGCCCTTGAGACCCAGTACTTC. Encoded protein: CASMGASGALETQYF.

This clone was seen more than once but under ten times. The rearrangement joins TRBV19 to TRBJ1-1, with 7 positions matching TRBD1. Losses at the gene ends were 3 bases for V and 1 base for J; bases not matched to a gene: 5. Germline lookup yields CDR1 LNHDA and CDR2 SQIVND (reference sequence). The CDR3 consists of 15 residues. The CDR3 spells CASSIGTESNTEAFF. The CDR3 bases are TGTGCCAGTAGTATCGGGACAGAATCGAACACTGAAGCTTTCTTT. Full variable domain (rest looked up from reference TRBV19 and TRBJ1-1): DGGITQSPKYLFRKEGQNVTLSCEQNLNHDAMYWYRQDPGQGLRLIYYSQIVNDFQKGDIAEGYSVSREKKESFPLTVTSAQKNPTAFYLCASSIGTESNTEAFFGQGTRLTVV.

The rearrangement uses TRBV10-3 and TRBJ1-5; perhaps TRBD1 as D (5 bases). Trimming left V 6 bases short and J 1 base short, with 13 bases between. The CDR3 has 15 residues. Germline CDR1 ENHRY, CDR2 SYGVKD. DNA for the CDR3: TGTGCCATCAGAGCGGGACTTGAGAGCAATCAGCCCCAGCATTTT. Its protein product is CAIRAGLESNQPQHF.

The CDR3 reads CASTTTGGWDTEAFF. CDR3 coding DNA: TGTGCCAGCACCACAACAGGGGGATGGGACACTGAAGCTTTCTTT. The chain recombines TRBV13 with TRBJ1-1; TRBD1 agrees at 8 bases. Germline V gene lookup returns CDR1 PRHDT and CDR2 FYEKMQ (reference sequence). The trim removed 7 bases at V and 3 bases at J, leaving 10 bases unmatched. The CDR3 consists of 15 residues.

CDR3 protein: CASSKQGQGKTEAFF. CDR3 in DNA: TGTGCCAGCAGCAAACAAGGACAGGGTAAAACTGAAGCTTTCTTT. The chain employs TRBV21-1 and TRBJ1-1; the D segment call TRBD1 is taken from the table without a DNA check. TRBV21-1 is a recognized pseudogene. This CDR3 region has 15 residues.

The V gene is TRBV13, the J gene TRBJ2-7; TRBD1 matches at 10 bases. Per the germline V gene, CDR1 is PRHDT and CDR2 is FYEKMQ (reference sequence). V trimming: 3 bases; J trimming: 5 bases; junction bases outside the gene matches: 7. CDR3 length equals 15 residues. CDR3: CASSLTGGLNHEQYF. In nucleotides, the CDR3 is TGTGCCAGCAGCTTGACAGGGGGCCTAAACCACGAGCAGTACTTC.

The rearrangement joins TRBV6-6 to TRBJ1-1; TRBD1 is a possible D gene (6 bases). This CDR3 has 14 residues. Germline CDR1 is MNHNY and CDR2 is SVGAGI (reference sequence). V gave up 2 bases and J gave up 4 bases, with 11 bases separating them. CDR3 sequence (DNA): TGTGCCAGCAGTTACGGGGGGGGGCCCACTGAAGCTTTCTTT. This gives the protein CASSYGGGPTEAFF.

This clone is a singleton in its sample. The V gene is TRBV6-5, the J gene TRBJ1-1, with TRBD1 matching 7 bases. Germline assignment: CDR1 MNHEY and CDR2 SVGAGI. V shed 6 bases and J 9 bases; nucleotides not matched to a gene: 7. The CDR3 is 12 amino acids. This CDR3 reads CASRVGQEKAFF. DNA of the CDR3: TGTGCCAGCAGGGTAGGACAGGAGAAAGCTTTCTTT.

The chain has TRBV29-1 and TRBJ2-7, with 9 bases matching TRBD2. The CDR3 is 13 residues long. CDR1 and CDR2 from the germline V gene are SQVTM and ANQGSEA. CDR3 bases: TGCAGTTATAGCGGGAGATCCTCCTACGAGCAGTACTTC. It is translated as CSYSGRSSYEQYF.

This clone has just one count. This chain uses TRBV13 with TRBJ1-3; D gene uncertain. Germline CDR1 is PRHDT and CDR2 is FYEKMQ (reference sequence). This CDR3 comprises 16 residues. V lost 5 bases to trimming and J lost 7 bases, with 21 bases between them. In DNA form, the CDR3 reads TGTGCCAGCAGCCCCCCCATAAGGTCCGGGTCGAACACCATATATTTT. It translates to CASSPPIRSGSNTIYF.

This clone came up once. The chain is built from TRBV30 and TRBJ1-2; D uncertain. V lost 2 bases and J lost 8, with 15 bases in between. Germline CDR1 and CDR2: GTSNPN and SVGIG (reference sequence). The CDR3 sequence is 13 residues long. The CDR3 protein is CAWSTAGVGGYTF. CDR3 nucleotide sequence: TGTGCCTGGAGTACAGCGGGAGTAGGAGGCTACACCTTC.

CDR3 sequence (DNA): TGTGCCAGCAGTGACGGGGAGACCTATGGCTACACCTTC. It translates to CASSDGETYGYTF. The chain is built from TRBV6-1 and TRBJ1-2; D uncertain. From germline, CDR1 is MNHNS and CDR2 SASEGT. The CDR3 runs 13 residues. Trimming left V 3 bases short and J 4 bases short, with 9 bases between.

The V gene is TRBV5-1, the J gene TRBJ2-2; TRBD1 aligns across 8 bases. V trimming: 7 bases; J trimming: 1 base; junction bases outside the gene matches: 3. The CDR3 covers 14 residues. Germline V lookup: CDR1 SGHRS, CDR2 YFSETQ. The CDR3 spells CASGGQGNTGELFF. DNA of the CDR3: TGCGCCAGCGGAGGACAGGGGAACACCGGGGAGCTGTTTTTT.

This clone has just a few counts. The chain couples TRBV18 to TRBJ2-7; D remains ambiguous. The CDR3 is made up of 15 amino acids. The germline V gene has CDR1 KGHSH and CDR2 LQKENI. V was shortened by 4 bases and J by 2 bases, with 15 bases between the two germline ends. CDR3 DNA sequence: TGTGCCAGCTCACTAACAACCGGGTCAACCTACGAGCAGTACTTC. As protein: CASSLTTGSTYEQYF.

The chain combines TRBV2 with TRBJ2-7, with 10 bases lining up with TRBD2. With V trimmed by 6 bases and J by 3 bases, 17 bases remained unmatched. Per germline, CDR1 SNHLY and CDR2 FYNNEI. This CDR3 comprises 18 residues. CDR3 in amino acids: CASRRPGTSDSHFYEQYF. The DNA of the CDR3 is TGTGCCAGCAGACGTCCCGGGACTAGCGACTCACATTTCTACGAGCAGTACTTC. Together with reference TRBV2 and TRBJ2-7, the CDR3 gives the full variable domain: EPEVTQTPSHQVTQMGQEVILRCVPISNHLYFYWYRQILGQKVEFLVSFYNNEISEKSEIFDDQFSVERPDGSNFTLKIRSTKLEDSAMYFCASRRPGTSDSHFYEQYFGPGTRLTVT.

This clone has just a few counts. The CDR3 sequence: CASSPTAGYEQYF. The CDR3 DNA reads as TGTGCCAGCAGCCCCACGGCGGGGTACGAGCAGTACTTC. The chain combines TRBV7-9 with TRBJ2-7; D might be TRBD2 (6 bases). V was clipped by 5 bases and J by 4 bases, with 12 bases between them. The CDR3 runs 13 residues. Per germline, CDR1 SEHNR and CDR2 FQNEAQ (reference sequence).

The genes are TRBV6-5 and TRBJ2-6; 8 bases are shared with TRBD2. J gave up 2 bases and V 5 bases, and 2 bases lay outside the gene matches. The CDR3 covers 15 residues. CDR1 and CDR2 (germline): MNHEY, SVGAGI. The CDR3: CASSTGGTGANVLTF. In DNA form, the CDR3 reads TGTGCCAGCAGTACGGGGGGGACTGGGGCCAACGTCCTGACTTTC.

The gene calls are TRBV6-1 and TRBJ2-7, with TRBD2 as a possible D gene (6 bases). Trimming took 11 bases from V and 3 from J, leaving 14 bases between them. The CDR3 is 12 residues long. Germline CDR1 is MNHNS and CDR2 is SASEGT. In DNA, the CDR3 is TGTGCCTCAGGGCGGGAAGTCTACGAGCAGTACTTC. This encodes CASGREVYEQYF.

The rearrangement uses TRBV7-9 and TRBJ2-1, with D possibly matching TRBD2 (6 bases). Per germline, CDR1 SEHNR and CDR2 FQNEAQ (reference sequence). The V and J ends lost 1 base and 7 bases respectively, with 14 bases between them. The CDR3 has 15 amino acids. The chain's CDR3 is CASSLERELKNEQFF. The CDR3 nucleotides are TGTGCCAGCAGCTTAGAACGGGAGTTGAAAAATGAGCAGTTCTTC.

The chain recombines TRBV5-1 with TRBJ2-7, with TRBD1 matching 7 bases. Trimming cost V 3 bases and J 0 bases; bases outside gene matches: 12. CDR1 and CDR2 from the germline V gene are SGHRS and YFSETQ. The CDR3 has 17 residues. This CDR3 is CASSSRHGQVGSYEQYF. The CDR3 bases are TGCGCCAGCAGCTCTCGTCATGGACAGGTTGGCTCCTACGAGCAGTACTTC.

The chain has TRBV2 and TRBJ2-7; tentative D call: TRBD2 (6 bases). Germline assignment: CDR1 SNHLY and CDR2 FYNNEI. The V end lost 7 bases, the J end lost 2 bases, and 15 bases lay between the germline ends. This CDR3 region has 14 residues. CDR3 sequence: CASTGGAPTYEQYF. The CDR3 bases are TGTGCCAGCACTGGAGGGGCCCCCACCTACGAGCAGTACTTC.

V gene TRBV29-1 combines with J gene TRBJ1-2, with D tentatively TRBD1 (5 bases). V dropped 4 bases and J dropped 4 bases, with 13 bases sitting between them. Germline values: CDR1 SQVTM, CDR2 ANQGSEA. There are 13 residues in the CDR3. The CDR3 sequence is CSVGSTGGYGYTF. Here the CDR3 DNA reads TGCAGCGTTGGCTCCACGGGGGGCTATGGCTACACCTTC.